The 2 T cell receptor beta chains in this list originate from one sample, sequenced in a study of blood T cell repertoires in COVID-19. The assay was immunoSEQ multiplex PCR, and TCRdb's table has in-frame clones only and misses some. The table records over 110,000 clones, around nine tenths of them present only once. The sequenced sample was peripheral blood. These receptors all stem from a woman aged 45-65 years with acute or convalescent COVID-19.

The CDR3 nucleotides are TGCGCCAGCTGCCGGACTAGCGGGGATTACGAGCAGTACTTC. Protein product: CASCRTSGDYEQYF. V is TRBV10-2 and J is TRBJ2-7, with TRBD2 identical over 12 bases. CDR1 is WSHSY and CDR2 is SAAADI in the germline V gene. There are 14 residues in the CDR3. The V and J ends lost 8 bases and 4 bases, in that order; junction bases with no gene match: 6.

The chain uses TRBV28 and TRBJ2-7; TRBD2 matches 10 bases. CDR3 length: 14 residues. Trimming took 11 bases from V and 0 from J; bases not matched to a gene: 7. CDR1 and CDR2 from the germline V gene are MDHEN and SYDVKM. CDR3 nucleotide sequence: TGTGCCGTAGCGGGAGGAGGCCTCTCCTACGAGCAGTACTTC. It translates to CAVAGGGLSYEQYF. The full variable domain, with the rest looked up from reference TRBV28 and TRBJ2-7, is DVKVTQSSRYLVKRTGEKVFLECVQDMDHENMFWYRQDPGLGLRLIYFSYDVKMKEKGDIPEGYSVSREKKERFSLILESASTNQTSMYLCAVAGGGLSYEQYFGPGTRLTVT.